This TCR beta chain is drawn from a study of blood T cell repertoires in COVID-19. Study information: Spain, Italy and the United States supplied samples that represented acute and convalescent COVID-19.

Repertoires were generated with immunoSEQ multiplex PCR, while TCRdb's copy carries only in-frame clones and drops some. The sample consists of about 70,000 clones, 75% to 90% of them appearing once. The CDR3 has 14 residues. Trimming stripped 0 bases from V and 4 bases from J, with 9 bases between. Looked up from germline, CDR1 is SGHRS and CDR2 is YFSETQ. This TCR was recovered from a man between 65 and 85 years old who had recovered from COVID-19. Material: peripheral blood. This chain connects TRBV5-1 to TRBJ2-3; no definite D call. DNA for the CDR3: TGCGCCAGCAGCTTGGGAGAGGTGGCAGATACGCAGTATTTT. Translating it yields CASSLGEVADTQYF.